Listed below are T cell receptor beta chains from one sample, sequenced in a study of cytomegalovirus exposure and HLA in healthy donors. TCRdb keeps only in-frame clones here, not all; method: immunoSEQ multiplex PCR. Here the sample spans hundreds of thousands of clones, 80% to 90% being singletons. The sequenced sample consisted of PBMCs. Receptor source: a woman between 18 and 29 years old in good health and CMV-seronegative. CDR3s leave out the opening cysteine and the closing phenylalanine or tryptophan. Fields, in order: J gene, CDR3 length, D gene, V gene, CDR3 protein. The D gene is left open where the match is weak.

j_gene: TRBJ2-7
len: 13
d_gene: -
v_gene: TRBV5-1
CDR3aa: ASSPVVGGSYEQY

j_gene: TRBJ2-3
len: 14
d_gene: TRBD2
v_gene: TRBV2
CDR3aa: ASFDRLSGSADTQY

j_gene: TRBJ1-1
len: 17
d_gene: -
v_gene: TRBV5-6
CDR3aa: ASSLILLGAANMNTEAF

j_gene: TRBJ2-2
len: 12
d_gene: -
v_gene: TRBV6-5
CDR3aa: ASSNSINTGELF

j_gene: TRBJ1-2
len: 14
d_gene: -
v_gene: TRBV6-6
CDR3aa: ASSYSGQGRNYGYT

j_gene: TRBJ2-1
len: 9
d_gene: -
v_gene: TRBV20-1
CDR3aa: SANRYNEQF

j_gene: TRBJ2-1
len: 14
d_gene: TRBD2
v_gene: TRBV15
CDR3aa: ATSRDVTSGYNEQF

j_gene: TRBJ1-2
len: 13
d_gene: -
v_gene: TRBV4-2
CDR3aa: ASSQGGDSNYGYT

j_gene: TRBJ1-2
len: 15
d_gene: TRBD1
v_gene: TRBV23-1
CDR3aa: ASISMRQGTTNYGYT

j_gene: TRBJ2-1
len: 13
d_gene: -
v_gene: TRBV5-1
CDR3aa: ASSQSAPGYNEQF

j_gene: TRBJ1-1
len: 7
d_gene: -
v_gene: TRBV19
CDR3aa: ASNSWAF

j_gene: TRBJ2-3
len: 16
d_gene: TRBD2
v_gene: TRBV6-1
CDR3aa: ASSEDLVAGSSTDTQY

j_gene: TRBJ2-7
len: 13
d_gene: TRBD1
v_gene: TRBV18
CDR3aa: ASSPLGTGTYEQY

j_gene: TRBJ1-2
len: 11
d_gene: TRBD1
v_gene: TRBV15
CDR3aa: ATTDRGVRGYT

j_gene: TRBJ1-5
len: 15
d_gene: -
v_gene: TRBV19
CDR3aa: ASSIMRGGRGNQPQH

j_gene: TRBJ1-5
len: 12
d_gene: TRBD1
v_gene: TRBV19
CDR3aa: ASSTRQGIQPQH

j_gene: TRBJ1-2
len: 13
d_gene: -
v_gene: TRBV2
CDR3aa: ASSDQGGGEYGYT

j_gene: TRBJ1-4
len: 12
d_gene: -
v_gene: TRBV5-1
CDR3aa: ASSPGGANEKLF

j_gene: TRBJ2-1
len: 12
d_gene: TRBD2
v_gene: TRBV7-3
CDR3aa: ASSGGLANNEQF

j_gene: TRBJ2-1
len: 11
d_gene: -
v_gene: TRBV5-4
CDR3aa: ASSLAFDNEQF

j_gene: TRBJ2-5
len: 13
d_gene: -
v_gene: TRBV2
CDR3aa: ASSEKGVGGETQY

j_gene: TRBJ2-2
len: 16
d_gene: -
v_gene: TRBV9
CDR3aa: ASTPAPRERLNTGELF

j_gene: TRBJ2-3
len: 13
d_gene: TRBD1
v_gene: TRBV9
CDR3aa: ASSTSTGLTDTQY

j_gene: TRBJ2-7
len: 14
d_gene: TRBD2
v_gene: TRBV13
CDR3aa: ASSLGDKLAFDEQY

j_gene: TRBJ1-5
len: 13
d_gene: TRBD1
v_gene: TRBV10-2
CDR3aa: ASREDRGFNQPQH

j_gene: TRBJ1-1
len: 15
d_gene: TRBD1
v_gene: TRBV29-1
CDR3aa: SVLLRSSGGFNTEAF

j_gene: TRBJ2-5
len: 12
d_gene: TRBD2
v_gene: TRBV9
CDR3aa: ASSDGTSRETQY

j_gene: TRBJ2-6
len: 14
d_gene: -
v_gene: TRBV6-4
CDR3aa: ASSDSPGSGANVLT

j_gene: TRBJ1-2
len: 14
d_gene: -
v_gene: TRBV5-1
CDR3aa: ASSLRQETWQHGYT

j_gene: TRBJ1-2
len: 13
d_gene: -
v_gene: TRBV7-9
CDR3aa: ASSPVRRENYGYT

j_gene: TRBJ1-1
len: 9
d_gene: -
v_gene: TRBV6-1
CDR3aa: ASGRLTEAF

j_gene: TRBJ2-7
len: 13
d_gene: TRBD1
v_gene: TRBV29-1
CDR3aa: SVGVLAGGSYEQY